These 16 T cell receptor beta chains share one sample of origin, sequenced in a study of siplizumab effects on memory and regulatory T cells. Generated by immunoSEQ multiplex PCR, the TCRdb table keeps only in-frame clones and is missing some. The table records nearly 85,000 clones, approximately 95% of them present only once. The sequencing input was CD8+ T cells sorted from blood. Receptors were obtained from a human donor in good health.

This rearrangement joins TRBV19 to TRBJ2-7, with TRBD2 matching over 11 bases. The V and J ends lost 6 bases and 3 bases, in that order; junction bases with no gene match: 7. Germline lookup yields CDR1 LNHDA and CDR2 SQIVND (reference sequence). The CDR3 is 15 residues long. The CDR3 region is CASSLTSGANYEQYF. Written as DNA, the CDR3 is TGTGCCAGTAGCTTGACTAGCGGGGCCAACTACGAGCAGTACTTC.

V usage is TRBV29-1 and J usage is TRBJ2-7; 7 bases are shared with TRBD1. This CDR3 comprises 12 residues. Germline assignment: CDR1 SQVTM and CDR2 ANQGSEA. V lost 6 bases to trimming and J lost 2 bases; unmatched junction nucleotides: 4. In DNA form, the CDR3 reads TGCAGCGTGTGGACAGGCCCCTACGAGCAGTACTTC. Translation gives CSVWTGPYEQYF.

About this clone: Compared with germline, one end of the junction differs, possibly owing to a read error. The chain recombines TRBV2 with TRBJ2-3, with 7 bases identical to TRBD1. CDR3 length: 16 amino acids. CDR1 and CDR2 (germline): SNHLY, FYNNEI. CDR3 bases: TGTGCCAGCAGTGAGTTAGGGGGCAGCTACACAGATACGCAGTGTTTT. Its translation: CASSELGGSYTDTQCF.

This clone has just one count. The chain has TRBV5-6 and TRBJ2-3; 12 nucleotides agree with TRBD2. Germline V gene sequence: CDR1 SGHDT, CDR2 YYEEEE. The V gene end was trimmed by 5 bases and the J gene end by 3 bases; junction bases not matched to a gene: 13. The CDR3 has 18 amino acids. CDR3 region: CASRSPGLAGEGTDTQYF. CDR3 DNA sequence: TGTGCCAGCAGATCACCGGGACTAGCGGGCGAGGGGACAGATACGCAGTATTTT.

This rearrangement joins TRBV7-9 to TRBJ2-1; D is undetermined. This CDR3 spans 16 amino acids. Germline assignment: CDR1 SEHNR and CDR2 FQNEAQ (reference sequence). Trimming left V 1 base short and J 4 bases short, with 14 bases between. The CDR3: CASSLVTRLPYNEQFF. The CDR3 DNA reads as TGTGCCAGCAGCTTAGTTACGCGTTTACCTTACAATGAGCAGTTCTTC.

The chain joins TRBV2 to TRBJ1-3; 8 nucleotides line up with TRBD1. Trimming took 8 bases from V and 2 from J; bases not matched to a gene: 11. The CDR3 has 16 amino acids. Germline-derived CDR1 and CDR2 are SNHLY and FYNNEI. CDR3 sequence reads: CASLFIDRGTGNTIYF. CDR3 bases: TGTGCCAGCCTATTTATAGACAGGGGTACTGGAAACACCATATATTTT. The whole variable domain, filled in from reference TRBV2 and TRBJ1-3, reads EPEVTQTPSHQVTQMGQEVILRCVPISNHLYFYWYRQILGQKVEFLVSFYNNEISEKSEIFDDQFSVERPDGSNFTLKIRSTKLEDSAMYFCASLFIDRGTGNTIYFGEGSWLTVV.

This clone was counted a single time. The CDR3 loop reads CASSLRRDLDTQYF. The CDR3 region has the DNA TGCGCCAGCAGCTTGCGTAGGGATTTAGATACGCAGTATTTT. The J gene is TRBJ2-3, the V gene TRBV5-1; D is ambiguous. CDR1 and CDR2 (germline): SGHRS, YFSETQ. The V end was cut by 1 base, the J end by 5 bases, with 11 bases between. CDR3 length: 14 residues. The full variable domain, its missing parts supplied by reference TRBV5-1 and TRBJ2-3, is KAGVTQTPRYLIKTRGQQVTLSCSPISGHRSVSWYQQTPGQGLQFLFEYFSETQRNKGNFPGRFSGRQFSNSRSEMNVSTLELGDSALYLCASSLRRDLDTQYFGPGTRLTVL.

This sequence joins TRBV29-1 and TRBJ2-7; D uncertain. CDR1 and CDR2 from the germline V gene are SQVTM and ANQGSEA. Trimming took 4 bases from V and 0 from J, leaving 10 bases between them. This CDR3 has 13 amino acids. The CDR3: CSVAGSISYEQYF. CDR3 nucleotides: TGCAGCGTTGCCGGGTCGATCTCCTACGAGCAGTACTTC.

This chain connects TRBV18 to TRBJ2-7, with 8 nucleotides matching TRBD1. V lost 3 bases, J lost 5 bases, and 12 bases stayed unmatched. CDR3 size: 16 residues. Germline lookup yields CDR1 KGHSH and CDR2 LQKENI. CDR3 region: CASSPFRGQAKDEQYF. The CDR3 nucleotides read TGTGCCAGCTCACCTTTTAGGGGACAGGCTAAAGACGAGCAGTACTTC.

The chain employs TRBV5-7 and TRBJ2-5; tentatively, D is TRBD2 (6 bases). TRBV5-7 is assigned to the ORF class and has an uncertain function. The CDR3 spans 16 residues. Trimming removed 0 bases from V and 2 bases from J, with 14 bases in between. CDR3 DNA sequence: TGTGCCAGCAGCTTGGGGTCCGGAGGGTTACAAGAGACCCAGTACTTC. It codes for CASSLGSGGLQETQYF.

The rearrangement joins TRBV4-1 to TRBJ1-1; 7 bases map to TRBD1. The CDR3 spans 15 residues. Germline V gene lookup returns CDR1 MGHRA and CDR2 YSYEKL. Germline trimming cut 1 base from V and 5 bases from J; bases unmatched to any gene: 7. The CDR3 coding sequence is TGCGCCAGCAGCCAAGTGGCAGGGGGAAGGACTGAAGCTTTCTTT. As protein: CASSQVAGGRTEAFF.

The V and J genes are TRBV9 and TRBJ2-3; D tentatively reads TRBD1 or TRBD2 (6 bases each). The CDR3 extends over 16 amino acids. From germline, CDR1 is SGDLS and CDR2 YYNGEE. V lost 4 bases, J lost 2 bases, and 17 bases lay in between. The CDR3 coding sequence is TGTGCCAGCAGCCCGAAGGGGGGAGAGACCACAGATACGCAGTATTTT. This encodes CASSPKGGETTDTQYF. The full variable domain, completed using reference TRBV9 and TRBJ2-3, is DSGVTQTPKHLITATGQRVTLRCSPRSGDLSVYWYQQSLDQGLQFLIQYYNGEERAKGNILERFSAQQFPDLHSELNLSSLELGDSALYFCASSPKGGETTDTQYFGPGTRLTVL.

This sequence joins TRBV11-3 and TRBJ1-2; 7 nucleotides line up with TRBD1. The CDR3 covers 14 residues. Per germline, CDR1 SGHNT and CDR2 YENEEA. V trimming: 6 bases; J trimming: 8 bases; junction bases outside the gene matches: 12. CDR3 sequence (DNA): TGTGCCAGCAGGCCACCGGGACAGATGGAAGGCTACACCTTC. It is translated as CASRPPGQMEGYTF.

V usage is TRBV5-1 and J usage is TRBJ2-3; 8 bases line up with TRBD2. J lost 3 bases, V lost 4 bases, and 10 bases had no gene match. CDR1 and CDR2 from the germline V gene are SGHRS and YFSETQ. The CDR3 spans 16 residues. In DNA form, the CDR3 reads TGCGCCAGCAGCCCCCCTCAAGCGGGGGAAACAGATACGCAGTATTTT. Amino acid sequence: CASSPPQAGETDTQYF.

The J gene is TRBJ2-1, the V gene TRBV6-1, with 9 bases fitting TRBD2. Per germline, CDR1 MNHNS and CDR2 SASEGT. V gave up 1 base and J gave up 5 bases; unmatched junction bases: 3. The CDR3 runs 15 residues. CDR3 region: CASSEGLAVNNEQFF. The CDR3 DNA sequence: TGTGCCAGCAGTGAAGGACTAGCGGTAAACAATGAGCAGTTCTTC.

V is TRBV9 and J is TRBJ2-5, with TRBD2 as a possible D gene (5 bases). Germline lookup yields CDR1 SGDLS and CDR2 YYNGEE. The ends were cut back, 7 bases at V and 5 bases at J, with 12 bases in the middle. This CDR3 region has 12 residues. CDR3 residues: CASSGSAETQYF. CDR3 in DNA: TGTGCCAGCTCGGGGTCAGCGGAGACCCAGTACTTC.